This entry lists 28 T cell receptor beta chains sequenced from one sample in a study of OX40 agonist ivuxolimab in advanced cancers. TCRdb's table, derived via immunoSEQ multiplex PCR, lists solely in-frame clones and lacks some. The sample comprises about 69,000 clones, 80% to 90% of which are singletons, and under 7.5% rests with the top ten. The material sequenced was CD4+ or CD8+ T cells sorted from blood, taken in a trial of the OX40 agonist ivuxolimab. These receptors came from an adult with an advanced solid tumor such as melanoma, head and neck, liver or kidney cancer.

The genes are TRBV4-3 and TRBJ2-4; D is possibly TRBD1 (7 bases). V lost 0 bases and J 8 bases, leaving 14 bases between the germline ends. The CDR3 is made up of 15 amino acids. Germline-derived CDR1 and CDR2 are LGHNA and YSLEER. In DNA form, the CDR3 reads TGCGCCAGCAGCCAAGACCCAGGGGGGTATGACATTCAGTACTTC. Its protein is CASSQDPGGYDIQYF.

The table lists this clone with a few counts. The chain recombines TRBV5-1 with TRBJ2-2; TRBD2 matches 7 bases. The CDR3 contains 18 residues. The V and J ends lost 9 bases and 0 bases, in that order; junction bases with no gene match: 17. Germline-derived CDR1 and CDR2 are SGHRS and YFSETQ. The CDR3 here is CATSDEEGGPPNTGELFF. Written as DNA, the CDR3 is TGCGCCACCTCTGATGAGGAGGGAGGGCCGCCGAACACCGGGGAGCTGTTTTTT.

V is TRBV12-5 and J is TRBJ2-1; the D is unclear. The CDR3 loop spans 12 amino acids. CDR1 is LGHNT and CDR2 is FRNRAP in the germline V gene. Trimming took off 8 bases at V and 4 bases at J, with 9 bases between the two ends. CDR3 in DNA: TGTGCTAGTAACGAACCTTACAATGAGCAGTTCTTC. This translates into CASNEPYNEQFF.

CDR3 loop: CASSPAGMGDYEQYF. As DNA, the CDR3 is TGTGCCAGTAGTCCAGCAGGGATGGGCGACTACGAGCAGTACTTC. V usage is TRBV19 and J usage is TRBJ2-7; D is perhaps TRBD1 (5 bases). Germline lookup yields CDR1 LNHDA and CDR2 SQIVND (reference sequence). The CDR3 is 15 amino acids. V was cut by 5 bases and J by 3 bases, with 17 bases left in between.

The chain has TRBV5-6 and TRBJ2-7, with a weak D call TRBD1 (5 bases). V lost 0 bases and J lost 1, with 5 bases in between. The V gene's germline CDR1 is SGHDT and CDR2 YYEEEE. The CDR3 contains 13 residues. CDR3 sequence (DNA): TGTGCCAGCAGCTTGGCAGGGTCCTACGAGCAGTACTTC. As protein: CASSLAGSYEQYF.

The V gene is TRBV4-1, the J gene TRBJ1-5; no clear D gene. Germline lookup yields CDR1 MGHRA and CDR2 YSYEKL. The CDR3 totals 13 residues. V was clipped by 0 bases and J by 0 bases, with 0 bases between them. This CDR3 is CASSQDSNQPQHF. The CDR3 DNA sequence: TGCGCCAGCAGCCAAGATAGCAATCAGCCCCAGCATTTT.

The chain is built from TRBV27 and TRBJ2-7; D possibly matches TRBD1 or TRBD2 (6 bases each). This CDR3 has 14 amino acids. Germline values: CDR1 MNHEY, CDR2 SMNVEV (reference sequence). The V end was cut by 2 bases, the J end by 4 bases, with 12 bases between. The CDR3 spells CASSLRGLHYEQYF. The CDR3 DNA reads TGTGCCAGCAGTTTACGGGGGCTCCATTACGAGCAGTACTTC.

This clone came up once. The V and J genes are TRBV5-1 and TRBJ2-1; TRBD1 or TRBD2 may be the D gene (5 bases each). This CDR3 contains 15 residues. V lost 0 bases to trimming and J lost 7 bases, with 14 bases between them. Germline values: CDR1 SGHRS, CDR2 YFSETQ. CDR3 sequence reads: CASSLAPGPRNEQFF. The CDR3 DNA follows: TGCGCCAGCAGCTTGGCCCCGGGACCACGGAATGAGCAGTTCTTC.

CDR3 protein: CASSEWRASNQPQHF. CDR3 DNA: TGTGCCAGCAGTGAATGGAGGGCCTCCAATCAGCCCCAGCATTTT. The V gene is TRBV2, the J gene TRBJ1-5; D gene uncertain. The CDR3 consists of 15 residues. Germline V CDR1 and CDR2: SNHLY, FYNNEI. Trimming left V 2 bases short and J 3 bases short, with 11 bases between. Based on the CDR3 plus reference TRBV2 and TRBJ1-5, the full variable domain is EPEVTQTPSHQVTQMGQEVILRCVPISNHLYFYWYRQILGQKVEFLVSFYNNEISEKSEIFDDQFSVERPDGSNFTLKIRSTKLEDSAMYFCASSEWRASNQPQHFGDGTRLSIL.

The J gene is TRBJ1-2, the V gene TRBV12-5; D call uncertain. CDR3 length: 13 amino acids. Trimming removed 11 bases from V and 6 bases from J, with 19 bases in between. Germline V gene lookup returns CDR1 LGHNT and CDR2 FRNRAP. CDR3 DNA: TGTGCTGGCGGGTCAGCCCGTTTACATGGCTACACCTTC. It specifies CAGGSARLHGYTF.

The chain recombines TRBV9 with TRBJ1-1; TRBD1 matches 8 bases. There are 13 residues in the CDR3. Germline CDR1 is SGDLS and CDR2 is YYNGEE. V dropped 3 bases and J dropped 7; count of bases not matched to a gene: 5. The CDR3 nucleotides are TGTGCCAGCAGCGCACAGGGGGGAGTTGAAGCTTTCTTT. Amino acid sequence: CASSAQGGVEAFF.

The chain carries TRBV19 and TRBJ1-5; D gene uncertain. Germline CDR1 LNHDA, CDR2 SQIVND (reference sequence). V shed 6 bases and J shed 1 base, with 13 bases lying between them. The CDR3 spans 15 residues. This CDR3 is CASRPVAESNQPQHF. The CDR3 nucleotides are TGTGCCAGTAGACCGGTGGCAGAAAGCAATCAGCCCCAGCATTTT.

The V gene is TRBV14, the J gene TRBJ2-5; 7 nucleotides agree with TRBD2. The CDR3 contains 16 residues. V lost 2 bases and J lost 5; bases outside the gene matches: 11. Per germline, CDR1 SGHDN and CDR2 FVKESK. CDR3 sequence: CASSQPGTGGRETQYF. In DNA, the CDR3 is TGTGCCAGCAGCCAACCTGGGACGGGGGGTCGGGAGACCCAGTACTTC.

The V and J genes are TRBV7-2 and TRBJ1-2; D may be TRBD1 (5 bases). V was cut by 1 base and J by 0 bases, with 15 bases left in between. This CDR3 contains 17 residues. CDR1 and CDR2 from the germline V gene are SGHTA and FQGNSA. The CDR3 protein is CASSLDWVDRANYGYTF. The DNA of the CDR3 is TGTGCCAGCAGCTTAGACTGGGTAGACAGAGCTAACTATGGCTACACCTTC.

This sequence joins TRBV5-5 and TRBJ1-4, with TRBD1 matching 7 bases. The CDR3 is 17 residues long. Germline trimming cut 4 bases from V and 5 bases from J; bases unmatched to any gene: 14. Germline values: CDR1 SGHKS, CDR2 YYEKEE (reference sequence). For the CDR3, the DNA is TGTGCCAGCAGCCTGTACAGGGGTCGCTCGGGCAATGAAAAACTGTTTTTT. Translating gives CASSLYRGRSGNEKLFF.

The V call is TRBV29-1, the J call TRBJ2-1; 7 bases fit TRBD2. Germline V gene data show CDR1 as SQVTM and CDR2 as ANQGSEA. The V and J ends lost 2 bases and 3 bases, in that order; junction bases with no gene match: 7. This CDR3 has 15 residues. The CDR3 DNA reads as TGCAGCGTTGAACTAGCGGAGACCCTCTACAATGAGCAGTTCTTC. Translation gives CSVELAETLYNEQFF.

As for this clone: This sample also contains other DNA sequences that code for the same CDR3. The chain employs TRBV6-5 and TRBJ2-7, with unresolved D. Germline V lookup: CDR1 MNHEY, CDR2 SVGAGI. CDR3 length equals 11 residues. V lost 2 bases, J lost 5 bases, and 4 bases lay in between. The CDR3 DNA is TGTGCCAGCAGTTACAGCGACGAGCAGTACTTC. Translating gives CASSYSDEQYF.

This rearrangement joins TRBV11-2 to TRBJ2-7, with D perhaps TRBD1 (6 bases). Germline-derived CDR1 and CDR2 are SGHAT and FQNNGV. The CDR3 length is 13 residues. The germline V and J ends were trimmed by 4 bases and 2 bases, with 9 bases remaining between them. The CDR3 sequence is CASSYGQTYEQYF. The CDR3 bases are TGTGCCAGCAGCTACGGACAGACCTACGAGCAGTACTTC.

This clone has just one count. The V gene is TRBV9, the J gene TRBJ2-1, with 13 bases lining up with TRBD2. Germline lookup yields CDR1 SGDLS and CDR2 YYNGEE. The V segment lost 6 bases and the J segment 4 bases; nucleotides outside the gene matches: 4. The CDR3 spans 15 residues. The CDR3, as DNA: TGTGCCAGCACCGGGACTAGCGGGGCATACAATGAGCAGTTCTTC. Its translation is CASTGTSGAYNEQFF.

V is TRBV27 and J is TRBJ1-1, with D possibly being TRBD1 (6 bases). CDR3 length equals 13 residues. Germline V gene sequence: CDR1 MNHEY, CDR2 SMNVEV (reference sequence). The V end lost 3 bases, the J end lost 1 base, and 6 bases lay between the germline ends. DNA for the CDR3: TGTGCCAGCAGTTTGACAGGGAACACTGAAGCTTTCTTT. This encodes CASSLTGNTEAFF.

The chain uses TRBV27 and TRBJ1-1; 9 positions match TRBD1. The CDR3 covers 16 residues. Germline CDR1 is MNHEY and CDR2 is SMNVEV (reference sequence). The junction had 8 bases not matched to a gene; V was cut back by 6 bases and J by 0 bases. The CDR3, as DNA: TGTGCCAGCAGAAATTCAGACAGGGGGTTGAACACTGAAGCTTTCTTT. It specifies CASRNSDRGLNTEAFF.

CDR3 loop: CASSQDPVGSSYGYTF. The CDR3, as DNA: TGCGCCAGCAGCCAAGACCCGGTTGGCAGCTCCTATGGCTACACCTTC. The chain employs TRBV4-3 and TRBJ1-2, with no clear D. The CDR3 is made up of 16 amino acids. Per the germline V gene, CDR1 is LGHNA and CDR2 is YSLEER. Trimming pared 0 bases from V and 4 bases from J, leaving 15 bases between.

The chain couples TRBV27 to TRBJ1-2, with no clear D. V lost 0 bases to trimming and J lost 4 bases, with 6 bases between them. The CDR3 runs 13 residues. Germline loops: CDR1 MNHEY, CDR2 SMNVEV (reference sequence). The CDR3 sequence: CASSLSVGYGYTF. DNA for the CDR3: TGTGCCAGCAGTTTATCGGTAGGCTATGGCTACACCTTC.

The chain has TRBV5-6 and TRBJ2-1; 12 nucleotides line up with TRBD1. The CDR3 loop spans 16 amino acids. J was trimmed by 4 bases and V by 3 bases; bases with no gene match: 5. Germline V gene data show CDR1 as SGHDT and CDR2 as YYEEEE. The CDR3 loop is CASSSGTGGRYNEQFF. For the CDR3, the DNA is TGTGCCAGCAGCTCCGGGACAGGGGGCCGGTACAATGAGCAGTTCTTC.

This rearrangement joins TRBV15 to TRBJ1-1; TRBD1 is a possible D gene (6 bases). Between the trimmed V and J ends, which lost 3 bases and 8 bases, there was a span of 16 bases. Germline CDR1 LNHNV, CDR2 YYDKDF (reference sequence). The CDR3 loop spans 14 amino acids. The chain's CDR3 is CATSSRGTSSEAFF. The DNA for the CDR3 is TGTGCCACCAGCAGTCGCGGGACATCAAGCGAAGCTTTCTTT.

The table lists this clone with a count of one. The chain combines TRBV4-2 with TRBJ2-7; D uncertain. The CDR3 runs to 15 residues. In germline, CDR1 is LGHNA, CDR2 YNFKEQ. Trimming shortened V by 0 bases and J by 3 bases, and 12 bases separated the two germline ends. The DNA for the CDR3 is TGTGCCAGCAGCCAAGAGGCAAACTCAGGCTACGAGCAGTACTTC. Its translation is CASSQEANSGYEQYF.

This clone appeared a few times. The chain joins TRBV12-5 to TRBJ1-1; D gene unclear. The CDR3 runs 11 residues. V was pared by 9 bases and J by 6 bases, with 11 bases between. Germline-derived CDR1 and CDR2 are LGHNT and FRNRAP. DNA of the CDR3: TGTGCTAGCGGGCTCCTCGCTGAAGCTTTCTTT. Its protein product is CASGLLAEAFF. The whole variable domain, remainder taken from reference TRBV12-5 and TRBJ1-1, is DARVTQTPRHKVTEMGQEVTMRCQPILGHNTVFWYRQTMMQGLELLAYFRNRAPLDDSGMPKDRFSAEMPDATLATLKIQPSEPRDSAVYFCASGLLAEAFFGQGTRLTVV.

This sequence joins TRBV27 and TRBJ2-2; D unresolved. Germline CDR1 reads MNHEY; CDR2 reads SMNVEV (reference sequence). This CDR3 has 15 amino acids. The V end lost 5 bases, the J end lost 2 bases, and 12 bases lay between the germline ends. DNA for the CDR3: TGTGCCAGCAGTGAACAGCTACCTAACACCGGGGAGCTGTTTTTT. It is translated as CASSEQLPNTGELFF.